This T cell receptor beta chain was observed in a study of T-cell memory formation after mild COVID-19. At the level of the study: Each donor largely had its own TCR clusters.

The CDR3 length is 14 residues. The germline V and J ends were trimmed by 1 base and 4 bases, with 11 bases remaining between them. Study-wide results and limits: Pre-infection memory showed some responding clones, and this suggested that cross-reactive memory joined. Contracting clones from day 15 to 85 showed balanced CD4/CD8; later expanders favored CD4+. The SARS-CoV-2 specificity of second-wave clones reaching peak at day 37 remained unverified.

As to this clonotype: What it binds is unknown.

TCRdb processed the 5' RACE reads anew with MiXCR; each CDR3 protein has one entry. The sample contains roughly 400,000 distinct CDR3 sequences, about a sixth of which appear only once. The material sequenced was PBMCs or a T cell subset sorted from them (not recorded which). This TCR was sampled from a man aged 18 to 35 who had mild COVID-19 (a few samples of this study predate the infection). Cell type and time point are not known. The chain carries TRBV12-3 or TRBV12-4 and TRBJ2-7; no clear D. CDR3 in DNA: TGTGCCAGCAGTTTAGGGCAGGAGAGATACGAGCAGTACTTC. Protein sequence: CASSLGQERYEQYF.